These 5 T cell receptor beta chains share one sample of origin, sequenced in a study of cytotoxic CD8 clonotypes in ibrutinib-treated CLL. Assay: immunoSEQ multiplex PCR; the TCRdb copy retains only in-frame clones and omits some. The sample contains over 120,000 clones, approximately 81% of which appear only once. The sample consisted of PBMCs, taken after 12 months of ibrutinib treatment. The source is a human donor with chronic lymphocytic leukemia.

V usage is TRBV29-1 and J usage is TRBJ1-1, with D hard to call. The CDR3 contains 13 residues. The V and J ends lost 7 bases and 4 bases respectively, with 16 bases between them. In germline, CDR1 is SQVTM, CDR2 ANQGSEA. The CDR3 DNA reads as TGCAGCGCCAAACGTACCTCTCTCACTGAAGCTTTCTTT. It translates to CSAKRTSLTEAFF. Full variable domain (rest looked up from reference TRBV29-1 and TRBJ1-1): SAVISQKPSRDICQRGTSLTIQCQVDSQVTMMFWYRQQPGQSLTLIATANQGSEATYESGFVIDKFPISRPNLTFSTLTVSNMSPEDSSIYLCSAKRTSLTEAFFGQGTRLTVV.

The chain employs TRBV6-5 and TRBJ1-4, with D perhaps TRBD1 (5 bases). Germline V CDR1 and CDR2: MNHEY, SVGAGI. There are 14 residues in the CDR3. The V and J ends lost 2 bases and 7 bases respectively, with 11 bases between them. The CDR3 spells CASSYRPQGEKLFF. Here the CDR3 DNA reads TGTGCCAGCAGTTACCGGCCGCAGGGTGAAAAACTGTTTTTT.

The chain is built from TRBV27 and TRBJ2-3; 10 nucleotides align to TRBD2. After removal of 4 bases from V and 3 bases from J, the junction contained 1 base not matched to a gene. From germline, CDR1 is MNHEY and CDR2 SMNVEV (reference sequence). This CDR3 contains 14 residues. CDR3 in DNA: TGTGCCAGCAGTTCTAGCGGGAGAACAGATACGCAGTATTTT. It specifies CASSSSGRTDTQYF.

The chain uses TRBV18 and TRBJ1-2; maybe TRBD1 (6 bases). Germline V gives CDR1 KGHSH, CDR2 LQKENI. The V and J ends lost 3 bases and 6 bases respectively, with 23 bases between them. This CDR3 is 17 amino acids long. The CDR3 DNA reads TGTGCCAGCTCACCTTTTTTCAGCCGAAAGGGGGAGGATGGCTACACCTTC. Residues: CASSPFFSRKGEDGYTF.

This chain links TRBV7-7 with TRBJ2-5; 7 nucleotides match TRBD1. The J segment lost 3 bases and the V segment lost 5 bases, leaving 3 bases of the junction unmatched. The length of the CDR3 is 13 residues. Germline V gene lookup returns CDR1 SSHAT and CDR2 FNYEAQ (reference sequence). The CDR3 coding sequence is TGTGCCAGCAGCCGTGACAGGGAAGAGACCCAGTACTTC. Residues: CASSRDREETQYF.